This TCR beta chain was identified in a study of T cell responses to AZD1222 COVID-19 vaccine. Study results and caveats: Once two AZD1222 doses were given, Spike-specific TCR breadth and depth went up. The reported proportion of spike-specific TCRs targeting unmutated variant regions was nearly half. Baseline testing showed seropositivity in only five to seven AZD1222 recipients. Clonal diversity was possibly underestimated; the donors were predominantly white British and more often female.

Comments on this clone: Its specificity is unknown.

Trimming left V 1 base short and J 6 bases short, with 11 bases between. Germline CDR1 is SGHVS and CDR2 is FQNEAQ. This CDR3 contains 14 residues. Using immunoSEQ multiplex PCR, the repertoire was profiled, and TCRdb retains in-frame clones only, with some absent. The sample records around 160,000 clones, more than 85% being singletons. This chain connects TRBV7-8 to TRBJ2-3, with D perhaps matching TRBD1 (5 bases). The sample consisted of peripheral blood, taken on day 0 of AZD1222 vaccination. The TCR originated in an adult in good health. CDR3 amino acids: CASSLVGKGDTQYF. As DNA, the CDR3 is TGTGCCAGCAGCTTAGTTGGGAAGGGGGATACGCAGTATTTT.